A single T cell receptor (beta chain) is shown here with its context. The sample comes from a study of blood T cell repertoires in COVID-19. Measured with immunoSEQ multiplex PCR; TCRdb has only the in-frame clones, and not every one. The sample shows some 67,000 clones, around 86% of them seen only once. Germline-derived CDR1 and CDR2 are MNHEY and SMNVEV (reference sequence). The ends were cut back, 3 bases at V and 4 bases at J, with 9 bases in the middle. The CDR3 contains 13 residues. The sample was peripheral blood. J is TRBJ1-2 and V is TRBV27; D call uncertain. The TCR comes from a man over 45 with active COVID-19. In DNA, the CDR3 is TGTGCCAGCAGTTTTACAGCCGGCTATGGCTACACCTTC. Its protein product is CASSFTAGYGYTF.